The source of this TCR beta chain is a study of vaccination and CD4 T cells after COVID-19. At the level of the study: Typically, post-vaccine samples were obtained a median about 79 days after dose two, within a range of 14 to 241. Each control was exposed to a CEFX pool, an HIV-1 Nef pool, or no peptide at all. Study-wide results and limits: This study had few convalescent patients and no early post-infection samples.

At the Johns Hopkins FTIC core, DNA taken from cultured CD4+ T cells was sequenced by way of the Oncomine TCR Beta short-read assay. TCRdb itself ran the PCR reads through MiXCR, one entry per CDR3 protein. The table records 11,000 to 15,000 distinct CDR3 sequences, roughly 57% of them present only once. Comments on this clonotype: Its matching antigen is unknown.

Treatment here: approximately 11-day PBMC culture with coronavirus spike peptide pools or control peptides (ViraFEST assay). ViraFEST used peptide pools to expand antigen-specific T cells before TCR sequencing. Sequenced sample: CD4+ T cells from blood, cultured in vitro. This clonotype was obtained from a human donor who had recovered from COVID-19.

DNA of the CDR3: TGCAGTGCTAGAGGAGGGGGGCGGGGGACTAGTGAGACCCAGTACTTC. It yields the protein CSARGGGRGTSETQYF. This chain links TRBV20-1 with TRBJ2-5; TRBD2 agrees at 8 bases. Germline V gene sequence: CDR1 DFQATT, CDR2 SNEGSKA (reference sequence). The CDR3 is 16 residues long. V gave up 1 base and J gave up 5 bases; unmatched junction bases: 12.